The present TCR beta chain was sequenced within a study of blood T cell dynamics during melanoma immunotherapy. The time point: pre-treatment baseline. Samples come from before therapy and from week 3 after the first blockade cycle. Germline CDR1 and CDR2: SGHNT and YYREEE (reference sequence). This CDR3 is built from 11 residues. Between the trimmed V and J ends, which lost 1 base and 10 bases, there was a span of 6 bases. Clones were sequenced by immunoSEQ multiplex PCR, and TCRdb holds only the in-frame ones, with some missing. The table has roughly 6,100 clones, 85% to 95% seen once. This chain joins TRBV5-4 and TRBJ2-1; D is unresolved. This clonotype was sampled from a human donor with melanoma. Sequenced here: cell-free DNA from blood, sampled from a patient treated with checkpoint blockade. The DNA for the CDR3 is TGTGCCAGCAGCTTGCTTAGAGAGCAGTTCTTC. Encoded protein: CASSLLREQFF.